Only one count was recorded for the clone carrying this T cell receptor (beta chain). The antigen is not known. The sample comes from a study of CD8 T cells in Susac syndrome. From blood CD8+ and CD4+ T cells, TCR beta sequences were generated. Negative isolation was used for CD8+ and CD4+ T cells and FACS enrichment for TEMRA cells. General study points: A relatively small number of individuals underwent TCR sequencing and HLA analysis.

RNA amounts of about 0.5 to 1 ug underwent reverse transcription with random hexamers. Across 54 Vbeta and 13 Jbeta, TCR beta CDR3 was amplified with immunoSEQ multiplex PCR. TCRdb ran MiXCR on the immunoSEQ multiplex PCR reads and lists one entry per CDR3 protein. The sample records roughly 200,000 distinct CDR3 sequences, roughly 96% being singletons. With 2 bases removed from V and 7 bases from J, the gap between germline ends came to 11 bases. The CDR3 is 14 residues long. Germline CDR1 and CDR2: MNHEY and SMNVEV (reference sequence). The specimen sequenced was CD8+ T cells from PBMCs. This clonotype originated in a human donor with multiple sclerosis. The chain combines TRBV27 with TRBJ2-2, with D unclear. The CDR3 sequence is CASSLKRLDGELFF. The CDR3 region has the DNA TGTGCCAGCAGTTTAAAGAGGCTTGACGGGGAGCTGTTTTTT.